This entry lists 18 T cell receptor beta chains sequenced from one sample in a study of cytomegalovirus exposure and HLA in healthy donors. With 60 Vbeta and 13 Jbeta primers, the PCR was carried out. Some clones are missing from TCRdb's copy, which holds only in-frame ones; the method was immunoSEQ multiplex PCR. Of about 93,000 clones listed, around four fifths are singletons. The specimen sequenced was PBMCs. These receptors came from a man younger than 45 in good health and CMV-seronegative.

The V gene is TRBV11-2, the J gene TRBJ1-5, with TRBD1 identical over 7 bases. The ends lost 1 base at V and 4 bases at J; junction bases unmatched: 4. This CDR3 comprises 15 residues. Germline CDR1 is SGHAT and CDR2 is FQNNGV. Written as DNA, the CDR3 is TGTGCCAGCAGCTTAGCGGGGACAGTAAATCAGCCCCAGCATTTT. This sequence encodes CASSLAGTVNQPQHF.

The V and J genes are TRBV19 and TRBJ1-5; TRBD1 aligns across 7 bases. The CDR3 runs to 15 residues. V shed 4 bases and J 0 bases; nucleotides not matched to a gene: 3. CDR1 LNHDA and CDR2 SQIVND come from the germline V gene (reference sequence). The CDR3 DNA sequence: TGTGCCAGTAGTAAGGGACAGTATAGCAATCAGCCCCAGCATTTT. This encodes CASSKGQYSNQPQHF.

The chain links TRBV9 to TRBJ1-1, with a weak D call TRBD1 (6 bases). Between the trimmed V and J ends, which lost 4 bases and 1 base, there was a span of 8 bases. Per germline, CDR1 SGDLS and CDR2 YYNGEE. The CDR3 contains 13 residues. The DNA for the CDR3 is TGTGCCAGCAGCCCGACAGGGAACACTGAAGCTTTCTTT. It is translated as CASSPTGNTEAFF. Using reference TRBV9 and TRBJ1-1 for the parts outside the CDR3, the full variable domain is DSGVTQTPKHLITATGQRVTLRCSPRSGDLSVYWYQQSLDQGLQFLIQYYNGEERAKGNILERFSAQQFPDLHSELNLSSLELGDSALYFCASSPTGNTEAFFGQGTRLTVV.

Concerning this clone itself: At one end, the junction sequence differs from germline, possibly due to a read error. The chain uses TRBV7-9 and TRBJ2-7; maybe TRBD1 (7 bases). This CDR3 contains 12 residues. Germline lookup yields CDR1 SEHNR and CDR2 FQNEAQ (reference sequence). Written as DNA, the CDR3 is TGTTCCAGCAGCCCAGGGGGGAACGAGCAGTACTTC. Translation: CSSSPGGNEQYF. Looking up the rest from reference TRBV7-9 and TRBJ2-7 gives the full variable domain: DTGVSQNPRHKITKRGQNVTFRCDPISEHNRLYWYRQTLGQGPEFLTYFQNEAQLEKSRLLSDRFSAERPKGSFSTLEIQRTEQGDSAMYLCSSSPGGNEQYFGPGTRLTVT.

The chain employs TRBV7-9 and TRBJ2-1, with 11 bases lining up with TRBD2. The CDR3 length is 19 residues. V lost 5 bases and J lost 5; bases outside the gene matches: 17. Germline CDR1 SEHNR, CDR2 FQNEAQ (reference sequence). The CDR3 is CASSTTSGSRRRRDNEQFF. The CDR3 coding sequence is TGTGCCAGCAGCACCACTAGCGGGAGTCGAAGAAGAAGAGACAATGAGCAGTTCTTC.

As regards this clone: At one end, the junction sequence differs from germline, possibly due to a read error. The chain links TRBV6-5 to TRBJ1-4; weak D call: TRBD1 (6 bases). The germline gives CDR1 MNHEY, CDR2 SVGAGI. There are 15 residues in the CDR3. In nucleotides, the CDR3 is TGTGCCGGCAGCCTACAGGGATCCAACAATGAAAAACTGTTTTTT. This translates into CAGSLQGSNNEKLFF.

The sample holds a few counts of this clone. J is TRBJ1-2 and V is TRBV5-6; 9 nucleotides match TRBD1. Germline V lookup: CDR1 SGHDT, CDR2 YYEEEE. The trim removed 0 bases at V and 8 bases at J, leaving 5 bases unmatched. This CDR3 is 14 amino acids long. CDR3 sequence (DNA): TGTGCCAGCAGCTTGGGGGGACAGGGTGGCGGCTACACCTTC. It specifies CASSLGGQGGGYTF.

This chain links TRBV19 with TRBJ1-1, with D maybe TRBD1 (5 bases). CDR3 length: 14 amino acids. Trimming cost V 1 base and J 4 bases, with 10 bases left between them. Looked up from germline, CDR1 is LNHDA and CDR2 is SQIVND (reference sequence). The CDR3 reads CASSIAGGITEAFF. In DNA form, the CDR3 reads TGTGCCAGTAGTATAGCGGGGGGGATCACTGAAGCTTTCTTT. The complete variable domain, with remaining parts taken from reference TRBV19 and TRBJ1-1, reads DGGITQSPKYLFRKEGQNVTLSCEQNLNHDAMYWYRQDPGQGLRLIYYSQIVNDFQKGDIAEGYSVSREKKESFPLTVTSAQKNPTAFYLCASSIAGGITEAFFGQGTRLTVV.

The V gene is TRBV4-2, the J gene TRBJ1-1; possible D gene TRBD1, 5 bases. The CDR3 loop spans 15 amino acids. CDR1 is LGHNA and CDR2 is YNFKEQ in the germline V gene. V was clipped by 4 bases and J by 1 base, with 13 bases between them. The CDR3, as DNA: TGTGCCAGCAGCCCCACCCTAGACAGGAACACTGAAGCTTTCTTT. This sequence encodes CASSPTLDRNTEAFF.

J is TRBJ2-3 and V is TRBV11-2; TRBD2 matches 12 bases. This CDR3 has 14 amino acids. J was trimmed by 4 bases and V by 6 bases; bases with no gene match: 2. Per germline, CDR1 SGHAT and CDR2 FQNNGV. The CDR3 here is CASSLAGGPDTQYF. DNA of the CDR3: TGTGCCAGCAGTCTAGCGGGAGGGCCAGATACGCAGTATTTT.

The rearrangement links TRBV5-4 to TRBJ2-7, with D hard to call. The CDR3 spans 13 residues. In germline, CDR1 is SGHNT, CDR2 YYREEE (reference sequence). V lost 2 bases to trimming and J lost 3 bases, with 9 bases between them. CDR3 bases: TGTGCCAGCAGCTTATCTCTAGTCTACGAGCAGTACTTC. Its protein product is CASSLSLVYEQYF. Full variable domain (rest looked up from reference TRBV5-4 and TRBJ2-7): ETGVTQSPTHLIKTRGQQVTLRCSSQSGHNTVSWYQQALGQGPQFIFQYYREEENGRGNFPPRFSGLQFPNYSSELNVNALELDDSALYLCASSLSLVYEQYFGPGTRLTVT.

This clone was seen only once. This CDR3 is CATRTSGNTGELFF. The CDR3 coding sequence is TGTGCCACCCGGACTAGCGGGAATACCGGGGAGCTGTTTTTT. This chain links TRBV28 with TRBJ2-2, with TRBD2 matching 12 bases. This CDR3 spans 14 amino acids. Germline-derived CDR1 and CDR2 are MDHEN and SYDVKM. J gave up 5 bases and V 10 bases, and 5 bases lay outside the gene matches.

This sequence joins TRBV7-8 and TRBJ1-4, with 7 bases lining up with TRBD1. Per germline, CDR1 SGHVS and CDR2 FQNEAQ. The length of the CDR3 is 14 residues. The junction had 2 bases not matched to a gene; V was cut back by 1 base and J by 6 bases. The CDR3 region has the DNA TGTGCCAGCAGCTTAGACAGGGGACATGAAAAACTGTTTTTT. Its protein product is CASSLDRGHEKLFF.

The chain couples TRBV5-1 to TRBJ1-1; 7 bases are a match to TRBD1. The CDR3 length is 18 residues. J gave up 0 bases and V 0 bases, and 11 bases lay outside the gene matches. CDR1 and CDR2 from the germline V gene are SGHRS and YFSETQ. CDR3 DNA: TGCGCCAGCAGCTTGGACGACAGGGTGCCAGGACTGAACACTGAAGCTTTCTTT. Translating it yields CASSLDDRVPGLNTEAFF.

V gene TRBV19 combines with J gene TRBJ2-2, with 7 bases lining up with TRBD2. V lost 8 bases to trimming and J lost 1 base; unmatched junction nucleotides: 4. This CDR3 has 14 residues. Germline V gene sequence: CDR1 LNHDA, CDR2 SQIVND (reference sequence). CDR3 coding DNA: TGTGCCAGTCTCGGGGGGTGGAACACCGGGGAGCTGTTTTTT. It translates to CASLGGWNTGELFF.

By share, this clone counts as medium-sized. The chain links TRBV5-6 to TRBJ2-1; D perhaps matches TRBD1 (6 bases). Germline-derived CDR1 and CDR2 are SGHDT and YYEEEE. There are 12 residues in the CDR3. Trimming cost V 3 bases and J 10 bases, with 11 bases left between them. The CDR3 DNA sequence: TGTGCCAGCAGCTGGACAGTTCGAGAGCAGTTCTTC. Translation gives CASSWTVREQFF.

CDR3: CASSGDRRSYEQYF. In DNA form, the CDR3 reads TGTGCCAGCAGCGGGGACAGGAGGTCCTACGAGCAGTACTTC. The V and J genes are TRBV5-6 and TRBJ2-7; 8 bases agree with TRBD1. Losses at the gene ends were 4 bases for V and 1 base for J; bases not matched to a gene: 4. Germline CDR1 reads SGHDT; CDR2 reads YYEEEE. The CDR3 has 14 amino acids.

The rearrangement joins TRBV10-3 to TRBJ2-7, with TRBD2 matching 9 bases. CDR1 is ENHRY, CDR2 SYGVKD, per germline. The CDR3 contains 15 residues. The V gene end was trimmed by 5 bases and the J gene end by 1 base; junction bases not matched to a gene: 6. CDR3 sequence (DNA): TGTGCCATCAGTAACCTAGCGGGGACTTCCTACGAGCAGTACTTC. Amino acid sequence: CAISNLAGTSYEQYF.